These 22 T cell receptor beta chains share one sample of origin, sequenced in a study of blood T cells in healthy people across ages. A second PCR, run for 7 to 11 cycles, used a sample-barcoded 5' primer plus a J-beta primer mix. TCRdb processed the 5' RACE reads anew with MiXCR; each CDR3 protein has one entry. This sample carries 650,000 to 1,000,000 distinct CDR3 sequences, about 37% of them seen once, and the ten largest clones take 10% to 15%. The sequencing input was blood. The receptors were gathered from a man younger than 35 in good health.

This clonotype came up a few times. The chain uses TRBV10-3 and TRBJ2-1; weak D call: TRBD2 (6 bases). The ends were cut back, 3 bases at V and 1 base at J, with 7 bases in the middle. CDR1 and CDR2 (germline): ENHRY, SYGVKD. The CDR3 is 14 residues long. For the CDR3, the DNA is TGTGCCATCAGTGACCGGGAGTCCTACAATGAGCAGTTCTTC. This encodes CAISDRESYNEQFF.

This clonotype was counted between two and nine times. The chain links TRBV2 to TRBJ2-3, with 7 bases identical to TRBD1. Germline V gene sequence: CDR1 SNHLY, CDR2 FYNNEI. Unmatched junction bases numbered 11, after V lost 5 bases and J lost 6 bases. This CDR3 has 15 amino acids. For the CDR3, the DNA is TGTGCCAGCAGTCCTAGACAGGGCCTGTGGGATACGCAGTATTTT. Translating it yields CASSPRQGLWDTQYF.

Many counts were recorded for this clonotype. This chain uses TRBV20-1 with TRBJ2-7, with 11 nucleotides matching TRBD2. The CDR3 has 13 residues. Germline CDR1 and CDR2: DFQATT and SNEGSKA (reference sequence). The CDR3 loop reads CSASTSGAYEQYF. The CDR3 coding sequence is TGCAGCGCTTCGACTAGCGGGGCCTACGAGCAGTACTTC.

This clonotype was detected ten times or more. V usage is TRBV3-1 and J usage is TRBJ2-3; unclear D gene. This CDR3 spans 11 amino acids. V was cut by 5 bases and J by 5 bases, with 5 bases left in between. In germline, CDR1 is LGHDT, CDR2 YNNKEL (reference sequence). The CDR3 DNA reads as TGTGCCAGCAGCGCGCTAGATACGCAGTATTTT. Its protein product is CASSALDTQYF.

Ten or more counts support this clonotype. The chain is built from TRBV5-1 and TRBJ2-3; possibly TRBD1 or TRBD2 for D (6 bases each). The V and J ends lost 0 bases and 10 bases respectively, with 9 bases between them. From germline, CDR1 is SGHRS and CDR2 YFSETQ. The CDR3 length is 12 residues. CDR3 DNA: TGCGCCAGCAGCTTGGCAGGGGAGGCGCAGTATTTT. Protein sequence: CASSLAGEAQYF.

Comments on this clonotype: At one boundary the junction diverges from the germline segment, which might be a read error. As DNA, the CDR3 is TGCACCAGCAGCCCACCGGGACCGGGAAAAAACATTCAGTACTTC. Amino acid sequence: CTSSPPGPGKNIQYF. The chain recombines TRBV4-1 with TRBJ2-4; tentatively, D is TRBD1 or TRBD2 (5 bases each). This CDR3 spans 15 amino acids. CDR1 and CDR2 (germline): MGHRA, YSYEKL.

The V call is TRBV20-1, the J call TRBJ2-3; 16 nucleotides agree with TRBD2. Germline-derived CDR1 and CDR2 are DFQATT and SNEGSKA (reference sequence). The CDR3 has 16 residues. Germline trimming cut 3 bases from V and 3 bases from J; bases unmatched to any gene: 3. The CDR3 DNA follows: TGCAGTGCTAGGGGACTAGCGGGGGGGCCGACAGATACGCAGTATTTT. It specifies CSARGLAGGPTDTQYF.

The J gene is TRBJ2-1, the V gene TRBV2, with a weak D call TRBD2 (6 bases). Germline V lookup: CDR1 SNHLY, CDR2 FYNNEI. Trimming shortened V by 3 bases and J by 7 bases, and 16 bases separated the two germline ends. CDR3 length: 15 amino acids. The CDR3: CASSEESPGTNEQFF. In DNA form, the CDR3 reads TGTGCCAGCAGTGAGGAGAGCCCGGGGACTAATGAGCAGTTCTTC.

This clonotype was seen ten or more times. The chain couples TRBV7-9 to TRBJ2-7; D possibly corresponds to TRBD1 (6 bases). CDR1 is SEHNR and CDR2 is FQNEAQ in the germline V gene (reference sequence). The CDR3 consists of 14 residues. The ends were cut back, 5 bases at V and 4 bases at J, with 15 bases in the middle. In nucleotides, the CDR3 is TGTGCCAGCAGCACATCCGGGACACTTTACGAGCAGTACTTC. Translation: CASSTSGTLYEQYF.

The chain employs TRBV7-3 and TRBJ2-6, with D hard to call. The CDR3 covers 17 residues. V was cut by 2 bases and J by 0 bases, with 11 bases left in between. CDR1 SGHTA and CDR2 FQGTGA come from the germline V gene. The CDR3 loop is CASSLGPASSGANVLTF. The CDR3 DNA is TGTGCCAGCAGCTTAGGGCCAGCGAGCTCTGGGGCCAACGTCCTGACTTTC. The full variable domain, rest sourced from reference TRBV7-3 and TRBJ2-6, is GAGVSQTPSNKVTEKGKYVELRCDPISGHTALYWYRQSLGQGPEFLIYFQGTGAADDSGLPNDRFFAVRPEGSVSTLKIQRTERGDSAVYLCASSLGPASSGANVLTFGAGSRLTVL.

This clonotype was seen only a few times. The V call is TRBV15, the J call TRBJ2-5; D gene unclear. Trimming left V 0 bases short and J 2 bases short, with 7 bases between. The CDR3 is made up of 14 amino acids. Looked up from germline, CDR1 is LNHNV and CDR2 is YYDKDF (reference sequence). In nucleotides, the CDR3 is TGTGCCACCAGCAGAGATCCCGTACAAGAGACCCAGTACTTC. This gives the protein CATSRDPVQETQYF.

This clonotype was detected ten times or more. The chain links TRBV20-1 to TRBJ2-3; weak D call: TRBD2 (7 bases). Germline CDR1 and CDR2: DFQATT and SNEGSKA (reference sequence). V was clipped by 3 bases and J by 0 bases, with 16 bases between them. The CDR3 contains 16 residues. CDR3 loop: CSARSRAGASTDTQYF. The CDR3 nucleotides are TGCAGTGCTAGGAGCAGGGCGGGGGCTAGCACAGATACGCAGTATTTT.

This clonotype was observed a few times. The rearrangement links TRBV27 to TRBJ2-1; D possibly uses TRBD1 or TRBD2 (6 bases each). The CDR3 length is 14 residues. The V end lost 2 bases, the J end lost 8 bases, and 13 bases lay between the germline ends. Germline V CDR1 and CDR2: MNHEY, SMNVEV (reference sequence). The CDR3 DNA reads TGTGCCAGCAGTTTAAAATACAGGGAGGATGAGCAGTTCTTC. Translated: CASSLKYREDEQFF.

This clonotype is a singleton in its sample. A much larger clone differs by one base, so this may be a read error. V is TRBV28 and J is TRBJ2-1, with 7 nucleotides matching TRBD2. The germline V gene encodes CDR1 MDHEN and CDR2 SYDVKM. CDR3 size: 15 residues. For the CDR3, the DNA is TGTGCCGGCAGTTTATTGGGGGGGGACTACAATGAGCAGTTCTTC. It specifies CAGSLLGGDYNEQFF.

This chain links TRBV12-3 or TRBV12-4 with TRBJ1-2; TRBD1 matches 9 bases. V was pared by 5 bases and J by 7 bases, with 5 bases of the junction left unmatched. This CDR3 contains 13 residues. Here the CDR3 reads CASSVRDRAGYTF. CDR3 coding DNA: TGTGCCAGCAGTGTGCGGGACAGGGCTGGCTACACCTTC.

This rearrangement joins TRBV12-3 or TRBV12-4 to TRBJ2-7; TRBD2 is a possible D gene (6 bases). The CDR3 has 13 residues. Deletions cut 6 bases from V and 1 base from J, with 10 bases between. The CDR3 region has the DNA TGTGCCAGCAGGGGGGGTCGATCCTACGAGCAGTACTTC. It is translated as CASRGGRSYEQYF.

Points on this clonotype: This may be a read error: a much more frequent sequence differs by one nucleotide. The J gene is TRBJ2-7, the V gene TRBV7-2, with unresolved D. Looked up from germline, CDR1 is SGHTA and CDR2 is FQGNSA. This CDR3 has 13 amino acids. With 2 bases removed from V and 7 bases from J, the gap between germline ends came to 12 bases. This CDR3 is CASSLQENNEQYF. As DNA, the CDR3 is TGTGCCAGCAGCTTACAGGAGAACAATGAGCAGTACTTC.

This clonotype was picked up a small number of times. The rearrangement uses TRBV7-9 and TRBJ2-5; TRBD1 or TRBD2 may be the D gene (5 bases each). The CDR3 runs 13 residues. V lost 5 bases to trimming and J lost 4 bases, with 11 bases between them. In germline, CDR1 is SEHNR, CDR2 FQNEAQ (reference sequence). Here the CDR3 reads CASSVPGRETQYF. CDR3 DNA sequence: TGTGCCAGCAGCGTCCCGGGGCGAGAGACCCAGTACTTC. Looking up the rest from reference TRBV7-9 and TRBJ2-5 gives the full variable domain: DTGVSQNPRHKITKRGQNVTFRCDPISEHNRLYWYRQTLGQGPEFLTYFQNEAQLEKSRLLSDRFSAERPKGSFSTLEIQRTEQGDSAMYLCASSVPGRETQYFGPGTRLLVL.

CDR3 sequence: CSARDRDELLFSTDTQYF. The CDR3 DNA is TGCAGTGCTAGAGATCGGGACGAGTTACTCTTCAGCACAGATACGCAGTATTTT. This chain links TRBV20-1 with TRBJ2-3; the D gene could be TRBD1 or TRBD2 (5 bases each). The CDR3 covers 18 residues. The ends were cut back, 0 bases at V and 0 bases at J, with 19 bases in the middle. Germline V gene sequence: CDR1 DFQATT, CDR2 SNEGSKA (reference sequence).

In its sample, this clonotype was seen a few times. The chain combines TRBV20-1 with TRBJ2-7; 8 bases are a match to TRBD1. CDR3 length: 14 amino acids. Per germline, CDR1 DFQATT and CDR2 SNEGSKA (reference sequence). The J segment lost 7 bases and the V segment lost 6 bases, leaving 14 bases of the junction unmatched. CDR3 in amino acids: CSARDRSSYNEQYF. The CDR3 bases are TGCAGTGCCCGGGACAGGAGCTCCTACAATGAGCAGTACTTC.

The chain links TRBV14 to TRBJ2-2; 8 bases align to TRBD2. CDR1 SGHDN and CDR2 FVKESK come from the germline V gene. V was pared by 2 bases and J by 5 bases, with 7 bases of the junction left unmatched. This CDR3 contains 16 residues. CDR3 in DNA: TGTGCCAGCAGCCAAAGAGCGGGAGCGTCAACCGGGGAGCTGTTTTTT. The encoded protein is CASSQRAGASTGELFF. Drawing the rest from reference TRBV14 and TRBJ2-2, the complete variable domain is EAGVTQFPSHSVIEKGQTVTLRCDPISGHDNLYWYRRVMGKEIKFLLHFVKESKQDESGMPNNRFLAERTGGTYSTLKVQPAELEDSGVYFCASSQRAGASTGELFFGEGSRLTVL.

In this sample, this clonotype turned up a few times. This chain joins TRBV7-9 and TRBJ2-5; perhaps TRBD2 as D (5 bases). The J call may not be correct, given that the DNA end is closer to TRBJ2-7. This CDR3 spans 13 amino acids. CDR1 and CDR2 from the germline V gene are SEHNR and FQNEAQ (reference sequence). The CDR3 nucleotides are TGTGCCAGCAGCGACTACCAGCGAGGCGAGCAGTACTTC. Amino acids: CASSDYQRGEQYF.